This T cell receptor (beta chain) was sequenced in a study of shared clonotypes between healthy human individuals. CDR1 is MGHRA, CDR2 YSYEKL, per germline. CDR3 length equals 19 residues. J gave up 0 bases and V 4 bases, and 15 bases lay outside the gene matches. Measured with immunoSEQ multiplex PCR; TCRdb has only the in-frame clones, and not every one. This table holds 2,500,000 or so clones, about nine tenths found once. Overall study findings and caveats: Although depth was large, rarefaction showed that sequencing of the sorted subsets was incomplete.

Turning to this clone: Its antigen is not identified.

Memory CD4+ cells were the fraction left after CD45RA+ naive selection. The chain is built from TRBV4-1 and TRBJ1-5; 7 bases map to TRBD1. Sequenced: naive CD4+ T cells from PBMCs. Subset defined: CD45RA+ positively selected. This receptor was taken from a man aged 18 to 30 in good health. Some clones in this sample may be carry-over from other donors' samples. CDR3 loop: CASSRKGAGGLYSNQPQHF. The CDR3, as DNA: TGCGCCAGCAGCCGCAAAGGGGCAGGGGGACTTTATAGCAATCAGCCCCAGCATTTT.